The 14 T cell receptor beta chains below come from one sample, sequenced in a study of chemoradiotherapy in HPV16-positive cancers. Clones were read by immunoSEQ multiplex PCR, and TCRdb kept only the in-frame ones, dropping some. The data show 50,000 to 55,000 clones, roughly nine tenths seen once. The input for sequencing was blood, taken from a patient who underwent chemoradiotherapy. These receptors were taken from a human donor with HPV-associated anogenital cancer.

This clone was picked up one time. The CDR3, as DNA: TGTGCCAGCAGTGGAGGGAGCTCCTACAATGAGCAGTTCTTC. Protein product: CASSGGSSYNEQFF. The chain recombines TRBV6-4 with TRBJ2-1; weak D call: TRBD2 (5 bases). The CDR3 totals 14 residues. Germline CDR1 reads MRHNA; CDR2 reads SNTAGT. V lost 4 bases and J lost 0, with 7 bases in between.

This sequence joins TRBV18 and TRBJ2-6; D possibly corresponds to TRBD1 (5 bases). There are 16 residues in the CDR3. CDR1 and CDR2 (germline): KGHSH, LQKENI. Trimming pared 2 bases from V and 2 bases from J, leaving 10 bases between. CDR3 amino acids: CASSPGAGTGANVLTF. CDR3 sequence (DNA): TGTGCCAGCTCACCAGGGGCAGGCACTGGGGCCAACGTCCTGACTTTC.

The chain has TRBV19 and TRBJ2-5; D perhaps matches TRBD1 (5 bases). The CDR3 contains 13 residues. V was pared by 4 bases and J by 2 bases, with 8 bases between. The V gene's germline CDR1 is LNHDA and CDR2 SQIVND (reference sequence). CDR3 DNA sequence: TGTGCCAGTAGTAGGCAGGGACAAGAGACCCAGTACTTC. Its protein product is CASSRQGQETQYF.

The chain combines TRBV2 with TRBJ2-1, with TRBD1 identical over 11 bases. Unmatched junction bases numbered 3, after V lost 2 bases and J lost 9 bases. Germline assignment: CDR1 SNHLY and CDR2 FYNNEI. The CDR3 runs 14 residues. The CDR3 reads CASSERTGGVEQFF. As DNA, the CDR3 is TGTGCCAGCAGTGAAAGGACAGGGGGCGTTGAGCAGTTCTTC. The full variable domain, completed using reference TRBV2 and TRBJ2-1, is EPEVTQTPSHQVTQMGQEVILRCVPISNHLYFYWYRQILGQKVEFLVSFYNNEISEKSEIFDDQFSVERPDGSNFTLKIRSTKLEDSAMYFCASSERTGGVEQFFGPGTRLTVL.

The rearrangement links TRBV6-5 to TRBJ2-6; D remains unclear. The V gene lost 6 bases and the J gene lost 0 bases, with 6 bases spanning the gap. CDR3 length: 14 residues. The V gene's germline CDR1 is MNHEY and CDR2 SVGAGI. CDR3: CASRRSSGANVLTF. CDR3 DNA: TGTGCCAGCAGGAGGAGCTCTGGGGCCAACGTCCTGACTTTC.

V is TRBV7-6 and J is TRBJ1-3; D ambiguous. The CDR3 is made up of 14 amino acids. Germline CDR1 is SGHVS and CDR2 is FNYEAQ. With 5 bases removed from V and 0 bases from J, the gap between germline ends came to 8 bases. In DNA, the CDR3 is TGTGCCAGCAGCCTCGGGCCCTCTGGAAACACCATATATTTT. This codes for CASSLGPSGNTIYF.

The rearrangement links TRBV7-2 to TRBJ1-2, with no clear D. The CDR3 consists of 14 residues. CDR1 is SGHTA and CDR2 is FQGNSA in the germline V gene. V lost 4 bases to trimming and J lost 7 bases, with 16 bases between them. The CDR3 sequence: CASSWSLKPGGYTF. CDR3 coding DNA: TGTGCCAGCAGCTGGAGCCTCAAACCGGGTGGCTACACCTTC.

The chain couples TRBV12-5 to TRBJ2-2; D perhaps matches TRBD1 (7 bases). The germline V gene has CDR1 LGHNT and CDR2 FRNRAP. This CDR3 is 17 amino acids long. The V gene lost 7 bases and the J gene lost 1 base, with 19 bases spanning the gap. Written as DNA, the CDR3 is TGTGCTAGTGCTTTCCCGCGCGGGACAGTGAACACCGGGGAGCTGTTTTTT. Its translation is CASAFPRGTVNTGELFF.

The CDR3 sequence: CASSLAGPGTQYF. The DNA of the CDR3 is TGCGCCAGCAGCTTGGCAGGGCCTGGTACGCAGTATTTT. This chain connects TRBV5-1 to TRBJ2-3, with D maybe TRBD1 (5 bases). V lost 0 bases and J lost 8, with 10 bases in between. The CDR3 spans 13 residues. Germline lookup yields CDR1 SGHRS and CDR2 YFSETQ.

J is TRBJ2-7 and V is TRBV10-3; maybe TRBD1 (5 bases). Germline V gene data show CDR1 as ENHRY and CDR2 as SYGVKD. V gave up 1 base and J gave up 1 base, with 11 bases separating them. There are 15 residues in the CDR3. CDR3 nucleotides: TGTGCCATCAGTGAGTGGCAGGGAAGTTCCTACGAGCAGTACTTC. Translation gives CAISEWQGSSYEQYF.

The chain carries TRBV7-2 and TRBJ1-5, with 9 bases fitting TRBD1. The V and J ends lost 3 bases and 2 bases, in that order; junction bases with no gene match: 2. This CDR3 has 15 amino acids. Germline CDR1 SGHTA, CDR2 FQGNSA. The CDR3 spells CASSFTGGRNQPQHF. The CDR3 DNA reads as TGTGCCAGCAGCTTCACAGGGGGCCGCAATCAGCCCCAGCATTTT.

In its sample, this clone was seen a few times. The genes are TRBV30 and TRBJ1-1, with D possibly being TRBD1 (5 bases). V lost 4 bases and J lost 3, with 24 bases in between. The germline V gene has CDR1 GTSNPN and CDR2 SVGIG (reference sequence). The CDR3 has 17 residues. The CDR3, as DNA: TGTGCCTGGATTTCTCCCCCCGGACAACACCTCGACACTGAAGCTTTCTTT. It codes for CAWISPPGQHLDTEAFF.

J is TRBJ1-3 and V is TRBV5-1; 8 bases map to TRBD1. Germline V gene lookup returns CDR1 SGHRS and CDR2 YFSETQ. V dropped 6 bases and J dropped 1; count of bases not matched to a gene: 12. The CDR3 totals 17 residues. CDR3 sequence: CASTDDRDRSSGNTIYF. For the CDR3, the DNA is TGCGCCAGCACCGACGACCGGGACAGGAGTTCTGGAAACACCATATATTTT.

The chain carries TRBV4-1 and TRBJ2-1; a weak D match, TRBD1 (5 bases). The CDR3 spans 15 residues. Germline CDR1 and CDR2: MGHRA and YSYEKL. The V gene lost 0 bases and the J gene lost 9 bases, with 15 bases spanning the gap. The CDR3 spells CASSQDLLTALEQFF. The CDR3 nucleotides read TGCGCCAGCAGCCAAGATCTCTTGACAGCCCTTGAGCAGTTCTTC.